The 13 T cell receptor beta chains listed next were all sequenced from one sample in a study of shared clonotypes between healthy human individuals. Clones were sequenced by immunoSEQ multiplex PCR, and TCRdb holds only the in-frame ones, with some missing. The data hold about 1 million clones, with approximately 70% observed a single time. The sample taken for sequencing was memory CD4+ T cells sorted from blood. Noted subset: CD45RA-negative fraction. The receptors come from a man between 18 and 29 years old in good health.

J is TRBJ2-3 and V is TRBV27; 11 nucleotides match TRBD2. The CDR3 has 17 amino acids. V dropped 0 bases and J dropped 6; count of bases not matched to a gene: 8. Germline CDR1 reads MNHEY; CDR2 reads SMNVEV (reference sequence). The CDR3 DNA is TGTGCCAGCAGTTTATCGCCTAGCGGGGGGCCCCAGGATACGCAGTATTTT. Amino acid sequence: CASSLSPSGGPQDTQYF.

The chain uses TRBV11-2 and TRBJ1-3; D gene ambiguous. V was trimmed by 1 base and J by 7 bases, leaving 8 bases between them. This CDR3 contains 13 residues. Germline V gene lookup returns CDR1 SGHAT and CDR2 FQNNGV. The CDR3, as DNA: TGTGCCAGCAGCTTAGCCCTCTACAACACCATATATTTT. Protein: CASSLALYNTIYF.

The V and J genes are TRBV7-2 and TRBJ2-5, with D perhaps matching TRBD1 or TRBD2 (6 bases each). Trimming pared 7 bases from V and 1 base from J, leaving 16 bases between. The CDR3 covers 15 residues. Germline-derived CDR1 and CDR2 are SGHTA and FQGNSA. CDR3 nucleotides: TGTGCCAGCAAAAGGGGGGAAAAGGCCCAAGAGACCCAGTACTTC. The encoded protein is CASKRGEKAQETQYF.

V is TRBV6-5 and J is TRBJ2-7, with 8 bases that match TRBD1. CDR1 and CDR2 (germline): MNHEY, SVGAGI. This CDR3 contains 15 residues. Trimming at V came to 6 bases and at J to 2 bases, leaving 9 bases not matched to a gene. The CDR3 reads CASRPGTGSTYEQYF. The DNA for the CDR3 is TGTGCCAGCAGACCCGGGACAGGAAGTACCTACGAGCAGTACTTC.

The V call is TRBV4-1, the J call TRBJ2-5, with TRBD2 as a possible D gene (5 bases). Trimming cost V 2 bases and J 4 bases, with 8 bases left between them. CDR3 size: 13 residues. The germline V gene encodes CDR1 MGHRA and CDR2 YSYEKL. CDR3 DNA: TGCGCCAGCAGCCAACGGGGTCCAGAGACCCAGTACTTC. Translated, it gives CASSQRGPETQYF.

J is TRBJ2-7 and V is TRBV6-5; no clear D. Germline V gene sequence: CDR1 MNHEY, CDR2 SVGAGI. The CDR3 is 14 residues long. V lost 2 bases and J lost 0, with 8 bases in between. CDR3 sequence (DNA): TGTGCCAGCAGTTACCGGACGAGCTCCTACGAGCAGTACTTC. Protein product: CASSYRTSSYEQYF.

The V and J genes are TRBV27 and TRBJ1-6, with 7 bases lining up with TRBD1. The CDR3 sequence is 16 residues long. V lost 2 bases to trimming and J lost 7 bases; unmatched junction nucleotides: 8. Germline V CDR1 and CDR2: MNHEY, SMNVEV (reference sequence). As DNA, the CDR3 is TGTGCCAGCAGTTTAGGTCCACAGGGGACCAATTCACCCCTCCACTTT. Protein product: CASSLGPQGTNSPLHF.

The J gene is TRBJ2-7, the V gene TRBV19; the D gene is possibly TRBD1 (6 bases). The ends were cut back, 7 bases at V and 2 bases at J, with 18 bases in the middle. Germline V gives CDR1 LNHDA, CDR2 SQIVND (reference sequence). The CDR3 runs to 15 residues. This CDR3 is CASTPAGTPTYEQYF. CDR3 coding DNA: TGTGCCAGTACCCCAGCAGGGACACCCACCTACGAGCAGTACTTC.

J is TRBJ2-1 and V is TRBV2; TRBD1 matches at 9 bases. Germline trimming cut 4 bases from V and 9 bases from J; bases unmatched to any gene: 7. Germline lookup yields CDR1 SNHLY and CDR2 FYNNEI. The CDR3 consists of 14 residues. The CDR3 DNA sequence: TGTGCCAGCAGTGGAGGGACAGGGTGGAGTGAGCAGTTCTTC. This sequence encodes CASSGGTGWSEQFF.

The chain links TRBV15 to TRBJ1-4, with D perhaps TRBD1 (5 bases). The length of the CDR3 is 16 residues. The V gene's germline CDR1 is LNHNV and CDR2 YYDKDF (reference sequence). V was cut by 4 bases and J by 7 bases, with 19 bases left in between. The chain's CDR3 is CATSTNRQTGSEKLFF. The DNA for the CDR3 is TGTGCCACCAGCACAAACCGACAGACGGGGAGTGAAAAACTGTTTTTT.

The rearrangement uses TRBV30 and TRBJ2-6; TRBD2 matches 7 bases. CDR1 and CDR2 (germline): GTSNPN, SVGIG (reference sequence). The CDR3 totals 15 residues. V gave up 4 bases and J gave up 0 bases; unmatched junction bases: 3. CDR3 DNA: TGTGCCTGGATGGGGGGGAGCTCTGGGGCCAACGTCCTGACTTTC. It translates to CAWMGGSSGANVLTF.

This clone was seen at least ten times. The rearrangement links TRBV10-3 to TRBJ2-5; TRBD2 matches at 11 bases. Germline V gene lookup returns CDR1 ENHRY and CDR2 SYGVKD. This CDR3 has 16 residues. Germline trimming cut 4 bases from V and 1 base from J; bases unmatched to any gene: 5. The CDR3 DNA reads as TGTGCCATCAGTGTTGGAACTAGCGGGAGCCAAGAGACCCAGTACTTC. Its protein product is CAISVGTSGSQETQYF.

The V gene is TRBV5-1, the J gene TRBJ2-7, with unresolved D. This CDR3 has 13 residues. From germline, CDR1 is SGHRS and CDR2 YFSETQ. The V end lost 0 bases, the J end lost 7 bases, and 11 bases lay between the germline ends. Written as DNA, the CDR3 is TGCGCCAGCAGCTTGGGGGGTAGTAAAGAGCAGTACTTC. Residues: CASSLGGSKEQYF.